Listed below are T cell receptor beta chains from one sample, sequenced in a study of post-analysis software for immune sequencing data. TCRdb passed the PCR reads through MiXCR, listing each CDR3 protein once. Of more than 450,000 distinct CDR3 sequences detected, around 31% appear once; the ten largest clones hold roughly 6%. The sequencing input was blood. The receptors shown here come from a girl aged 2 to 17 with multiple sclerosis. The CDR3 runs from the conserved cysteine through the conserved F or W. The order of the fields is clone size, J gene, V gene, D gene, CDR3 protein, CDR3 DNA. D genes are given only for firm matches. Clone sizes are given selectively: once, few, many, or a class where the clone is expanded.

abundance: .; j_gene: TRBJ1-2; v_gene: TRBV12-5; d_gene: .; CDR3aa: CASGLSSLGTYGYTF; CDR3nt: TGTGCTAGTGGTTTGTCCAGCCTGGGAACTTATGGCTACACCTTC
abundance: few; j_gene: TRBJ2-7; v_gene: TRBV6-1; d_gene: .; CDR3aa: CASSEDRQPYEQYF; CDR3nt: TGTGCCAGCAGTGAAGATAGACAGCCTTACGAGCAGTACTTC
abundance: .; j_gene: TRBJ1-1; v_gene: TRBV10-3; d_gene: .; CDR3aa: CAISAVQGSGRTEAFF; CDR3nt: TGTGCCATCAGTGCAGTACAGGGTTCGGGGAGAACTGAAGCTTTCTTT
abundance: few; j_gene: TRBJ2-5; v_gene: TRBV4-1; d_gene: .; CDR3aa: CASSQASRGQETQYF; CDR3nt: TGCGCCAGCAGCCAAGCTTCCAGGGGACAAGAGACCCAGTACTTC
abundance: .; j_gene: TRBJ2-5; v_gene: TRBV20-1; d_gene: TRBD1; CDR3aa: CSASEPGQGRTQYF; CDR3nt: TGCAGTGCTAGTGAACCGGGACAGGGGAGGACCCAGTACTTC
abundance: few; j_gene: TRBJ2-1; v_gene: TRBV29-1; d_gene: TRBD1; CDR3aa: CSVERDRGYNEQFF; CDR3nt: TGCAGCGTCGAACGGGACAGGGGATACAATGAGCAGTTCTTC
abundance: few; j_gene: TRBJ1-1; v_gene: TRBV7-2; d_gene: TRBD1; CDR3aa: CASSPRTGNTEAFF; CDR3nt: TGTGCCAGCAGCCCAAGGACAGGGAACACTGAAGCTTTCTTT
abundance: few; j_gene: TRBJ2-7; v_gene: TRBV6-6; d_gene: .; CDR3aa: CASSYSQGFEQYF; CDR3nt: TGTGCCAGCAGTTACTCACAGGGATTCGAGCAGTACTTC
abundance: .; j_gene: TRBJ2-3; v_gene: TRBV7-9; d_gene: .; CDR3aa: CAISLTQGGSDTQYF; CDR3nt: TGTGCCATCAGTCTCACGCAGGGGGGTTCAGATACGCAGTATTTT
abundance: few; j_gene: TRBJ1-1; v_gene: TRBV6-5; d_gene: .; CDR3aa: CASSRSKDTEAFF; CDR3nt: TGTGCCAGCAGTCGGTCAAAGGACACTGAAGCTTTCTTT
abundance: .; j_gene: TRBJ1-1; v_gene: TRBV20-1; d_gene: .; CDR3aa: CSAPPDTEAFF; CDR3nt: TGCAGTGCCCCGCCCGACACTGAAGCTTTCTTT
abundance: few; j_gene: TRBJ2-1; v_gene: TRBV5-6; d_gene: TRBD2; CDR3aa: CASSLEGLAGGDEQFF; CDR3nt: TGTGCCAGCAGCTTGGAGGGACTAGCGGGGGGCGATGAGCAGTTCTTC
abundance: .; j_gene: TRBJ1-2; v_gene: TRBV6-5; d_gene: TRBD1; CDR3aa: CASRGQAGPYGYTF; CDR3nt: TGTGCCAGCAGAGGACAGGCTGGCCCCTATGGCTACACCTTC
abundance: few; j_gene: TRBJ2-5; v_gene: TRBV18; d_gene: .; CDR3aa: CASSPHERQTQYF; CDR3nt: TGTGCCAGCTCACCTCACGAGCGACAGACCCAGTACTTC
abundance: few; j_gene: TRBJ1-5; v_gene: TRBV18; d_gene: .; CDR3aa: CASSMDSNQPQHF; CDR3nt: TGTGCCAGCTCGATGGATAGCAATCAGCCCCAGCATTTT
abundance: few; j_gene: TRBJ1-2; v_gene: TRBV29-1; d_gene: TRBD1; CDR3aa: CSVGTNRQGPNGYTF; CDR3nt: TGCAGCGTTGGAACAAACCGACAGGGGCCCAATGGCTACACCTTC
abundance: .; j_gene: TRBJ2-1; v_gene: TRBV5-5; d_gene: .; CDR3aa: CASSLGQPGNELFF; CDR3nt: TGTGCCAGCAGCTTGGGCCAGCCAGGCAATGAGCTGTTCTTC
abundance: few; j_gene: TRBJ2-7; v_gene: TRBV5-1; d_gene: .; CDR3aa: CASSLDYQNPSYEQYF; CDR3nt: TGCGCCAGCAGCTTGGATTACCAGAACCCCTCCTACGAGCAGTACTTC
abundance: .; j_gene: TRBJ2-1; v_gene: TRBV20-1; d_gene: TRBD2; CDR3aa: CSAPSGASGREEQFF; CDR3nt: TGCAGTGCTCCCTCGGGGGCTAGCGGGAGGGAAGAGCAGTTCTTC
abundance: .; j_gene: TRBJ2-1; v_gene: TRBV6-5; d_gene: .; CDR3aa: CASSYSNQYRALPHNEQFF; CDR3nt: TGTGCCAGCAGTTACTCGAATCAATATCGAGCCCTACCCCACAATGAGCAGTTCTTC
abundance: few; j_gene: TRBJ2-5; v_gene: TRBV7-2; d_gene: .; CDR3aa: CASSLEYKETQYF; CDR3nt: TGTGCCAGCAGCTTAGAATACAAAGAGACCCAGTACTTC
abundance: .; j_gene: TRBJ1-5; v_gene: TRBV12-3/TRBV12-4; d_gene: TRBD1; CDR3aa: CASTPTGGNQPQHF; CDR3nt: TGTGCCAGCACCCCGACAGGGGGCAATCAGCCCCAGCATTTT
abundance: .; j_gene: TRBJ2-7; v_gene: TRBV10-1; d_gene: .; CDR3aa: CATPMSYEQYF; CDR3nt: TGCGCCACCCCGATGTCCTACGAGCAGTACTTC
abundance: .; j_gene: TRBJ2-5; v_gene: TRBV12-3/TRBV12-4; d_gene: TRBD1; CDR3aa: CASSPRTGTLETQYF; CDR3nt: TGTGCCAGCAGTCCCCGGACAGGGACCTTGGAGACCCAGTACTTC
abundance: .; j_gene: TRBJ1-1; v_gene: TRBV6-1; d_gene: TRBD1; CDR3aa: CASSDWTGATPNTEAFF; CDR3nt: TGTGCCAGCAGTGATTGGACAGGCGCCACTCCCAACACTGAAGCTTTCTTT
abundance: few; j_gene: TRBJ2-3; v_gene: TRBV29-1; d_gene: .; CDR3aa: CSVEGSATDTQYF; CDR3nt: TGCAGCGTTGAGGGCAGTGCCACAGATACGCAGTATTTT
abundance: .; j_gene: TRBJ1-1; v_gene: TRBV29-1; d_gene: .; CDR3aa: CSVEWGATEAFF; CDR3nt: TGCAGCGTTGAGTGGGGGGCAACTGAAGCTTTCTTT
abundance: few; j_gene: TRBJ2-7; v_gene: TRBV7-2; d_gene: .; CDR3aa: CASSLEAPYEQYF; CDR3nt: TGTGCCAGCAGCTTAGAGGCTCCCTACGAGCAGTACTTC
abundance: .; j_gene: TRBJ2-3; v_gene: TRBV2; d_gene: TRBD1; CDR3aa: CASGERRWTGDTQYF; CDR3nt: TGTGCCAGCGGGGAACGACGGTGGACAGGGGATACGCAGTATTTT
abundance: .; j_gene: TRBJ2-5; v_gene: TRBV7-9; d_gene: .; CDR3aa: CASSLVDFGETQYF; CDR3nt: TGTGCCAGCAGCCTAGTCGACTTTGGGGAGACCCAGTACTTC
abundance: .; j_gene: TRBJ2-7; v_gene: TRBV20-1; d_gene: .; CDR3aa: CSAREEGAGNEQYF; CDR3nt: TGCAGTGCTAGAGAGGAGGGGGCGGGCAACGAGCAGTACTTC
abundance: .; j_gene: TRBJ2-5; v_gene: TRBV7-9; d_gene: .; CDR3aa: CASSPRMASQETQYF; CDR3nt: TGTGCCAGCAGCCCTCGGATGGCATCCCAAGAGACCCAGTACTTC
abundance: few; j_gene: TRBJ1-2; v_gene: TRBV3-1; d_gene: TRBD1; CDR3aa: CASSLRPGQGGYGYTF; CDR3nt: TGTGCCAGCAGCCTTAGGCCGGGACAGGGGGGCTATGGCTACACCTTC
abundance: few; j_gene: TRBJ2-5; v_gene: TRBV27; d_gene: .; CDR3aa: CASSTIRDTKETQYF; CDR3nt: TGTGCCAGCAGTACCATCCGGGACACCAAAGAGACCCAGTACTTC
abundance: .; j_gene: TRBJ1-2; v_gene: TRBV25-1; d_gene: TRBD1; CDR3aa: CATPIQGTFRAPYGYTF; CDR3nt: TGTGCCACCCCGATACAGGGGACTTTCCGTGCCCCCTATGGCTACACCTTC
abundance: few; j_gene: TRBJ2-5; v_gene: TRBV20-1; d_gene: .; CDR3aa: CSASRPGETQYF; CDR3nt: TGCAGTGCTTCCCGTCCGGGAGAGACCCAGTACTTC
abundance: .; j_gene: TRBJ2-7; v_gene: TRBV18; d_gene: TRBD2; CDR3aa: CASSPSTSGDEQYF; CDR3nt: TGTGCCAGCTCACCTTCGACTAGCGGGGACGAGCAGTACTTC
abundance: few; j_gene: TRBJ1-2; v_gene: TRBV11-2; d_gene: .; CDR3aa: CASSPSRGDYGYTF; CDR3nt: TGTGCCAGCAGCCCTTCTAGGGGGGACTATGGCTACACCTTC
abundance: .; j_gene: TRBJ1-1; v_gene: TRBV5-1; d_gene: TRBD1; CDR3aa: CASSLEGQGTSAEAFF; CDR3nt: TGCGCCAGCAGCCTCGAGGGACAGGGTACTAGCGCTGAAGCTTTCTTT
abundance: few; j_gene: TRBJ1-1; v_gene: TRBV5-6; d_gene: .; CDR3aa: CASSGRQVENTEAFF; CDR3nt: TGTGCCAGCAGCGGGCGTCAGGTGGAGAACACTGAAGCTTTCTTT
abundance: .; j_gene: TRBJ2-3; v_gene: TRBV10-3; d_gene: .; CDR3aa: CAISLQGVTDTQYF; CDR3nt: TGTGCCATCAGTCTTCAGGGAGTCACAGATACGCAGTATTTT
abundance: .; j_gene: TRBJ1-4; v_gene: TRBV18; d_gene: .; CDR3aa: CASSPGSTATNEKLFF; CDR3nt: TGTGCCAGCTCACCAGGCTCGACAGCAACTAATGAAAAACTGTTTTTT
abundance: few; j_gene: TRBJ2-3; v_gene: TRBV29-1; d_gene: .; CDR3aa: CSVESSHGPSTDTQYF; CDR3nt: TGCAGCGTTGAGAGTTCCCACGGACCTAGCACAGATACGCAGTATTTT
abundance: .; j_gene: TRBJ2-1; v_gene: TRBV4-1; d_gene: TRBD2; CDR3aa: CASSQTLAGGYNEQFF; CDR3nt: TGCGCCAGCAGCCAGACACTAGCGGGGGGTTACAATGAGCAGTTCTTC
abundance: .; j_gene: TRBJ2-1; v_gene: TRBV4-2; d_gene: .; CDR3aa: CASSQDKSGSYNEQFF; CDR3nt: TGTGCCAGCAGCCAAGATAAGAGCGGGTCCTACAATGAGCAGTTCTTC
abundance: .; j_gene: TRBJ2-3; v_gene: TRBV5-1; d_gene: TRBD2; CDR3aa: CASSLEGLAGATSTDTQYF; CDR3nt: TGCGCCAGCAGCTTGGAGGGACTAGCGGGGGCCACTAGCACAGATACGCAGTATTTT
abundance: .; j_gene: TRBJ1-1; v_gene: TRBV29-1; d_gene: .; CDR3aa: CSVEKGRVNTEAFF; CDR3nt: TGCAGCGTTGAGAAGGGACGGGTGAACACTGAAGCTTTCTTT
abundance: .; j_gene: TRBJ1-1; v_gene: TRBV5-5; d_gene: TRBD1; CDR3aa: CASSLDTGAWNTEAFF; CDR3nt: TGTGCCAGCAGCTTGGATACAGGGGCATGGAACACTGAAGCTTTCTTT
abundance: few; j_gene: TRBJ2-3; v_gene: TRBV12-3/TRBV12-4; d_gene: TRBD1; CDR3aa: CASSGQGTADTQYF; CDR3nt: TGTGCCAGCAGCGGACAGGGTACGGCAGATACGCAGTATTTT
abundance: few; j_gene: TRBJ2-5; v_gene: TRBV12-3/TRBV12-4; d_gene: TRBD1; CDR3aa: CASSPRGQGRVKTQYF; CDR3nt: TGTGCCAGCAGTCCCCGGGGACAGGGTCGGGTTAAGACCCAGTACTTC
abundance: .; j_gene: TRBJ1-4; v_gene: TRBV3-1; d_gene: TRBD1; CDR3aa: CASSHGTGVEKLFF; CDR3nt: TGTGCCAGCAGCCACGGGACAGGGGTTGAAAAACTGTTTTTT